A single sample is the source of the 10 T cell receptor beta chains below, sequenced in a study of STAT5B mutations in CD4+ large granular lymphocyte leukemia. The assay was immunoSEQ multiplex PCR, and TCRdb's table has in-frame clones only and misses some. The profile shows 25,000 to 35,000 clones, 81% of them singletons. Source material: CD4+ T cells from blood buffy coats. These TCRs come from a human donor in good health.

About this clone: The conserved phenylalanine or tryptophan is not found at the CDR3 terminus, so this likely reflects a read error. V usage is TRBV4-2 and J usage is TRBJ1-5, with D tentatively TRBD1 (5 bases). The CDR3 has 13 residues. V was cut by 2 bases and J by 7 bases, with 9 bases left in between. CDR1 LGHNA and CDR2 YNFKEQ come from the germline V gene. In nucleotides, the CDR3 is TGTGCCAGCAGCCAACTACAGGAGCAGCCCCAGCATTCT. This sequence encodes CASSQLQEQPQHS.

CDR3 amino acids: CATSRGGGTTDTQYF. The CDR3 bases are TGTGCCACCAGCAGAGGTGGAGGGACCACAGATACGCAGTATTTT. V is TRBV15 and J is TRBJ2-3, with D possibly matching TRBD2 (6 bases). Deletions cut 1 base from V and 2 bases from J, with 10 bases between. Germline V gives CDR1 LNHNV, CDR2 YYDKDF (reference sequence). The CDR3 loop spans 15 amino acids.

This rearrangement joins TRBV14 to TRBJ2-7, with D tentatively TRBD1 (5 bases). CDR3 length: 13 residues. Germline CDR1 is SGHDN and CDR2 is FVKESK. Trimming pared 5 bases from V and 1 base from J, leaving 9 bases between. The CDR3 coding sequence is TGTGCCAGCAGCGTACCAGGGTCCTACGAGCAGTACTTC. It translates to CASSVPGSYEQYF.

V usage is TRBV6-5 and J usage is TRBJ1-1, with D tentatively TRBD1 (5 bases). The CDR3 is 15 residues long. The germline CDR1 and CDR2 sequences are MNHEY and SVGAGI. Trimming took off 7 bases at V and 7 bases at J, with 22 bases between the two ends. In nucleotides, the CDR3 is TGTGCCAGCAAAACGCGGGGCGGATCTAAAAATGAAGCTTTCTTT. This gives the protein CASKTRGGSKNEAFF.

The V call is TRBV5-1, the J call TRBJ1-1, with 7 nucleotides matching TRBD1. In germline, CDR1 is SGHRS, CDR2 YFSETQ. CDR3 length: 16 amino acids. The trim removed 4 bases at V and 5 bases at J, leaving 14 bases unmatched. The CDR3 DNA is TGCGCCAGCAGCCCTGAGACAGGGTCGGGAGGAACTGAAGCTTTCTTT. Translating it yields CASSPETGSGGTEAFF.

The V gene is TRBV6-1, the J gene TRBJ2-3; maybe TRBD2 (5 bases). Germline V CDR1 and CDR2: MNHNS, SASEGT. The ends were cut back, 8 bases at V and 2 bases at J, with 11 bases in the middle. The CDR3 length is 13 residues. The CDR3 spells CASGGGSTDTQYF. The CDR3 DNA reads TGTGCCAGCGGTGGCGGGTCCACAGATACGCAGTATTTT.

The CDR3 is CASKGPLGRRSTGELFF. CDR3 sequence (DNA): TGTGCCAGTAAAGGTCCCCTAGGAAGGCGGTCCACCGGGGAGCTGTTTTTT. The genes are TRBV19 and TRBJ2-2; D not certain. Trimming removed 7 bases at V and 4 bases at J, with 22 bases between. Germline V gene sequence: CDR1 LNHDA, CDR2 SQIVND (reference sequence). The CDR3 contains 17 residues.

J is TRBJ1-1 and V is TRBV7-9, with 9 bases identical to TRBD1. Trimming removed 6 bases from V and 5 bases from J; junction bases left unmatched: 7. Germline V gene sequence: CDR1 SEHNR, CDR2 FQNEAQ (reference sequence). The CDR3 covers 14 residues. DNA of the CDR3: TGTGCCAGCAGGCCACAGGGGGCGAAGACTGAAGCTTTCTTT. Its protein product is CASRPQGAKTEAFF.

This clone has more than one count but fewer than ten. This chain connects TRBV4-1 to TRBJ1-2, with TRBD1 matching over 8 bases. J gave up 4 bases and V 3 bases, and 7 bases lay outside the gene matches. The CDR3 extends over 15 amino acids. Germline lookup yields CDR1 MGHRA and CDR2 YSYEKL. CDR3 residues: CASSHVGTGSYGYTF. DNA of the CDR3: TGCGCCAGCAGCCATGTTGGGACAGGCAGCTATGGCTACACCTTC.

The chain uses TRBV9 and TRBJ1-2; D is unresolved. Per the germline V gene, CDR1 is SGDLS and CDR2 is YYNGEE. The CDR3 loop spans 12 amino acids. V dropped 3 bases and J dropped 3 bases, with 6 bases sitting between them. CDR3 protein: CASSGRDYGYTF. The CDR3 coding sequence is TGTGCCAGCAGCGGCCGGGACTATGGCTACACCTTC.